These 24 T cell receptor beta chains came from one sample sequenced in a study of blood T cell repertoires in COVID-19. Generated by immunoSEQ multiplex PCR, the TCRdb table keeps only in-frame clones and is missing some. The table lists a few hundred thousand clones, roughly 84% of them singletons, with 1% in the top ten. Sequencing used peripheral blood. The source is a man over 45 with active or convalescent COVID-19.

This chain connects TRBV6-6 to TRBJ2-2; unclear D gene. The germline V gene encodes CDR1 MNHNY and CDR2 SVGAGI (reference sequence). V was cut by 6 bases and J by 4 bases, with 12 bases left in between. The CDR3 is made up of 14 amino acids. CDR3 loop: CASRLKVFTGELFF. CDR3 DNA: TGTGCCAGCAGACTGAAAGTGTTCACCGGGGAGCTGTTTTTT.

V and J are TRBV6-5 and TRBJ1-1; D may be TRBD1 (6 bases). Per the germline V gene, CDR1 is MNHEY and CDR2 is SVGAGI. The CDR3 sequence is 13 residues long. Trimming left V 7 bases short and J 1 base short, with 10 bases between. The CDR3 DNA reads as TGTGCCAGCACGACAGGACGGAACACTGAAGCTTTCTTT. Protein: CASTTGRNTEAFF.

The V call is TRBV27, the J call TRBJ1-2; 7 bases match TRBD1. V gave up 6 bases and J gave up 1 base; unmatched junction bases: 5. Germline CDR1 and CDR2: MNHEY and SMNVEV (reference sequence). The CDR3 spans 14 residues. The CDR3 DNA reads as TGTGCCAGCAGACCGGGACAGTTTAACTATGGCTACACCTTC. Residues: CASRPGQFNYGYTF.

The rearrangement joins TRBV4-3 to TRBJ2-7, with D possibly TRBD1 on 6 matching bases. The CDR3 is made up of 15 amino acids. The V end was cut by 3 bases, the J end by 0 bases, with 12 bases between. Germline V gives CDR1 LGHNA, CDR2 YSLEER. CDR3 DNA: TGCGCCAGCAGCCAGAACAGGGTGTCCTCCTACGAGCAGTACTTC. Translating gives CASSQNRVSSYEQYF.

V gene TRBV7-8 combines with J gene TRBJ2-2, with 8 nucleotides matching TRBD1. Germline values: CDR1 SGHVS, CDR2 FQNEAQ. Trimming at V came to 5 bases and at J to 0 bases, leaving 14 bases not matched to a gene. The CDR3 runs to 19 residues. CDR3 DNA sequence: TGTGCCAGCAGCCATTTATTTCACAGGACAGGGACGAACACCGGGGAGCTGTTTTTT. This translates into CASSHLFHRTGTNTGELFF.

The V call is TRBV6-5, the J call TRBJ1-1, with 11 nucleotides matching TRBD1. This CDR3 has 16 amino acids. After removal of 2 bases from V and 4 bases from J, the junction contained 6 bases not matched to a gene. In germline, CDR1 is MNHEY, CDR2 SVGAGI. DNA of the CDR3: TGTGCCAGCAGTTACCCCGGGACAGGGGGGCGCACTGAAGCTTTCTTT. This gives the protein CASSYPGTGGRTEAFF.

This clone was recorded once. Compared with germline, one end of the junction differs, possibly owing to a read error. V and J are TRBV5-1 and TRBJ2-1, with 8 bases lining up with TRBD1. Germline lookup yields CDR1 SGHRS and CDR2 YFSETQ. The CDR3 loop spans 12 amino acids. The CDR3 bases are TGCGCCAGCAGCCTCAACAGGGGGATAGGTATCTTC. It encodes CASSLNRGIGIF.

The J gene is TRBJ1-2, the V gene TRBV12-3 or TRBV12-4; 8 bases are a match to TRBD1. Germline trimming cut 7 bases from V and 7 bases from J; bases unmatched to any gene: 2. The CDR3 loop spans 11 amino acids. The CDR3: CASTGGSGYTF. CDR3 nucleotides: TGTGCCAGCACAGGGGGCTCTGGCTACACCTTC.

A single count supports this clone. The gene calls are TRBV19 and TRBJ2-1; TRBD2 aligns across 12 bases. Germline V gene sequence: CDR1 LNHDA, CDR2 SQIVND (reference sequence). The CDR3 is 13 residues long. V was clipped by 10 bases and J by 9 bases; unmatched bases: 7. In nucleotides, the CDR3 is TGTGCCACCGAACTAGCGGGAGGAGTTGAGCAGTTCTTC. Translated, it gives CATELAGGVEQFF.

This clone has only one observation. The gene calls are TRBV30 and TRBJ2-3; TRBD1 might be the D (5 bases). The CDR3 extends over 12 amino acids. V lost 1 base to trimming and J lost 5 bases, with 7 bases between them. Germline loops: CDR1 GTSNPN, CDR2 SVGIG (reference sequence). CDR3 protein: CAWSERGDTQYF. CDR3 in DNA: TGTGCCTGGAGTGAAAGGGGAGATACGCAGTATTTT. Supplemented by reference TRBV30 and TRBJ2-3, the full variable domain reads SQTIHQWPATLVQPVGSPLSLECTVEGTSNPNLYWYRQAAGRGLQLLFYSVGIGQISSEVPQNLSASRPQDRQFILSSKKLLLSDSGFYLCAWSERGDTQYFGPGTRLTVL.

The chain uses TRBV6-5 and TRBJ2-3, with 9 bases fitting TRBD2. The germline V gene encodes CDR1 MNHEY and CDR2 SVGAGI. The CDR3 extends over 15 amino acids. The V segment lost 7 bases and the J segment 7 bases; nucleotides outside the gene matches: 12. The CDR3 loop is CASTPGLALFNTQYF. The CDR3 nucleotides read TGTGCCAGCACCCCGGGACTAGCCCTCTTTAATACGCAGTATTTT.

This clone was seen a handful of times. The CDR3 nucleotides read TGTGCCAGCAGCTCTCCGGACAGTCCAAGCAATCAGCCCCAGCATTTT. Translation gives CASSSPDSPSNQPQHF. The rearrangement uses TRBV21-1 and TRBJ1-5; the DNA was not compared with TRBD1, the D call given in the table. TRBV21-1 is classified as a pseudogene. The CDR3 length is 16 residues.

The rearrangement links TRBV7-9 to TRBJ1-1; possible D gene TRBD1, 5 bases. There are 15 residues in the CDR3. Germline V lookup: CDR1 SEHNR, CDR2 FQNEAQ (reference sequence). V lost 7 bases, J lost 2 bases, and 17 bases lay in between. CDR3: CASNTGRGGNTEAFF. The CDR3 coding sequence is TGTGCCAGCAACACCGGTCGGGGGGGTAACACTGAAGCTTTCTTT.

The CDR3 loop is CASSQDVSNQPQHF. The CDR3 DNA follows: TGTGCCAGCAGCCAAGACGTCTCCAATCAGCCCCAGCATTTT. This chain links TRBV4-2 with TRBJ1-5, with D unresolved. The CDR3 contains 14 residues. CDR1 is LGHNA and CDR2 is YNFKEQ in the germline V gene. Trimming took off 0 bases at V and 3 bases at J, with 6 bases between the two ends.

V and J are TRBV6-5 and TRBJ2-7, with TRBD2 matching 8 bases. The V and J ends lost 4 bases and 3 bases, in that order; junction bases with no gene match: 5. This CDR3 has 14 amino acids. The germline CDR1 and CDR2 sequences are MNHEY and SVGAGI. The CDR3 bases are TGTGCCAGCAGTTCCGGGGGGGCTAGCTACGAGCAGTACTTC. Amino acids: CASSSGGASYEQYF.

The chain links TRBV18 to TRBJ1-3; possible D gene TRBD1, 5 bases. The germline V gene has CDR1 KGHSH and CDR2 LQKENI. CDR3 length: 17 amino acids. V was pared by 3 bases and J by 7 bases, with 22 bases between. This chain's CDR3 is CASSPASLGSPGNTIYF. CDR3 sequence (DNA): TGTGCCAGCTCACCCGCAAGCCTAGGTTCACCAGGGAACACCATATATTTT. The full variable domain, rest sourced from reference TRBV18 and TRBJ1-3, is NAGVMQNPRHLVRRRGQEARLRCSPMKGHSHVYWYRQLPEEGLKFMVYLQKENIIDESGMPKERFSAEFPKEGPSILRIQQVVRGDSAAYFCASSPASLGSPGNTIYFGEGSWLTVV.

The chain uses TRBV19 and TRBJ2-7; 7 bases are a match to TRBD1. Germline V gene sequence: CDR1 LNHDA, CDR2 SQIVND (reference sequence). The CDR3 is 14 amino acids. Trimming removed 5 bases from V and 2 bases from J; junction bases left unmatched: 6. The CDR3: CASSRPGGAYEQYF. CDR3 bases: TGTGCCAGTAGTCGACCAGGGGGTGCCTACGAGCAGTACTTC.

The chain links TRBV11-2 to TRBJ2-7; no clear D. The ends were cut back, 0 bases at V and 6 bases at J, with 9 bases in the middle. This CDR3 region has 13 residues. Germline CDR1 reads SGHAT; CDR2 reads FQNNGV. The CDR3 sequence is CASSLERGSEQYF. The CDR3 DNA is TGTGCCAGCAGCTTAGAACGAGGTTCCGAGCAGTACTTC. The full variable domain, in which reference TRBV11-2 and TRBJ2-7 provide the parts outside the CDR3, is EAGVAQSPRYKIIEKRQSVAFWCNPISGHATLYWYQQILGQGPKLLIQFQNNGVVDDSQLPKDRFSAERLKGVDSTLKIQPAKLEDSAVYLCASSLERGSEQYFGPGTRLTVT.

DNA for the CDR3: TGTGCCAGCAGTCAGCCGGGACAGGGTTTCGGGGAGCTGTTTTTT. Translating it yields CASSQPGQGFGELFF. J is TRBJ2-2 and V is TRBV28; the match to TRBD1 covers 9 bases. The CDR3 loop spans 15 amino acids. After removal of 5 bases from V and 7 bases from J, the junction contained 8 bases not matched to a gene. Germline-derived CDR1 and CDR2 are MDHEN and SYDVKM.

V gene TRBV29-1 combines with J gene TRBJ1-1; the match to TRBD1 covers 7 bases. The germline CDR1 and CDR2 sequences are SQVTM and ANQGSEA. The CDR3 covers 12 residues. The junction had 4 bases not matched to a gene; V was cut back by 7 bases and J by 2 bases. The CDR3: CSADRDNTEAFF. CDR3 coding DNA: TGCAGCGCCGACAGGGACAACACTGAAGCTTTCTTT. The entire variable domain, with the rest obtained from reference TRBV29-1 and TRBJ1-1, is as follows: SAVISQKPSRDICQRGTSLTIQCQVDSQVTMMFWYRQQPGQSLTLIATANQGSEATYESGFVIDKFPISRPNLTFSTLTVSNMSPEDSSIYLCSADRDNTEAFFGQGTRLTVV.

The chain combines TRBV20-1 with TRBJ2-7; D is possibly TRBD1 (6 bases). This CDR3 is 13 amino acids long. The ends were cut back, 3 bases at V and 2 bases at J, with 11 bases in the middle. Germline-derived CDR1 and CDR2 are DFQATT and SNEGSKA (reference sequence). DNA for the CDR3: TGCAGTGCTAGTATAACAGGGCCCTACGAGCAGTACTTC. Protein: CSASITGPYEQYF.

The chain joins TRBV6-5 to TRBJ1-1; 9 bases agree with TRBD1. Unmatched junction bases numbered 3, after V lost 2 bases and J lost 5 bases. The CDR3 has 14 amino acids. Per germline, CDR1 MNHEY and CDR2 SVGAGI. The CDR3 nucleotides are TGTGCCAGCAGTTACGACAGGGGGAGGACTGAAGCTTTCTTT. The encoded protein is CASSYDRGRTEAFF.

The chain couples TRBV24-1 to TRBJ1-2, with a possible D match to TRBD1 (5 bases). There are 17 residues in the CDR3. Germline V CDR1 and CDR2: KGHDR, SFDVKD. Trimming took off 1 base at V and 5 bases at J, with 19 bases between the two ends. The chain's CDR3 is CATSDFFEEVGGYGYTF. The CDR3 DNA follows: TGTGCCACCAGTGATTTTTTTGAGGAGGTCGGGGGATATGGCTACACCTTC.

V is TRBV18 and J is TRBJ1-2; TRBD1 is a possible D gene (6 bases). This CDR3 comprises 12 residues. Trimming removed 2 bases at V and 6 bases at J, with 7 bases between. CDR1 is KGHSH and CDR2 is LQKENI in the germline V gene. CDR3 DNA: TGTGCCAGCTCACCAACAGGGAATGGCTACACCTTC. Protein: CASSPTGNGYTF. The whole variable domain, remainder taken from reference TRBV18 and TRBJ1-2, is NAGVMQNPRHLVRRRGQEARLRCSPMKGHSHVYWYRQLPEEGLKFMVYLQKENIIDESGMPKERFSAEFPKEGPSILRIQQVVRGDSAAYFCASSPTGNGYTFGSGTRLTVV.